This note documents a single TCR beta chain sequence. The CDR3 sequence is 14 residues long. V lost 5 bases and J 1 base, leaving 11 bases between the germline ends. Researchers collected 7.5 to 10 milliliters of peripheral blood from every single donor. The data derive from a study of blood T cells in healthy people across ages. Sample-barcoded 5' priming and a J-beta primer mix drove a second PCR of roughly 7 to 11 cycles. TCRdb redid the calling of the 5' RACE reads with MiXCR, one entry per CDR3 protein. The table shows more than 650,000 distinct CDR3 sequences, with around a fifth occurring only once.

This TCR was sampled from a man aged 65-85 years in good health. Sequences were obtained from blood. V gene TRBV12-3 or TRBV12-4 combines with J gene TRBJ1-1, with D possibly matching TRBD1 (6 bases). The CDR3: CASSTPDRNTEAFF. CDR3 bases: TGTGCCAGCAGTACGCCGGACAGGAACACTGAAGCTTTCTTT.